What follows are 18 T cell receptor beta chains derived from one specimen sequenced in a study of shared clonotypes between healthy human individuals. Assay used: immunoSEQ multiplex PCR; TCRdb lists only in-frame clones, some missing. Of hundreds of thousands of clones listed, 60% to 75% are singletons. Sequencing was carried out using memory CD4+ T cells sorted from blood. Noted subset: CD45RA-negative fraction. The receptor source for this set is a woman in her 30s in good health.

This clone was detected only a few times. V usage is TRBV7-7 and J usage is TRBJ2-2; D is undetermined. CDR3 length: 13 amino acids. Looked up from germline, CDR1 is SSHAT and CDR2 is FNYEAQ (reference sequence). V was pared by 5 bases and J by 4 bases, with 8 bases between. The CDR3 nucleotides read TGTGCCAGCAGCCGCCTAGTCACCGGGGAGCTGTTTTTT. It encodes CASSRLVTGELFF.

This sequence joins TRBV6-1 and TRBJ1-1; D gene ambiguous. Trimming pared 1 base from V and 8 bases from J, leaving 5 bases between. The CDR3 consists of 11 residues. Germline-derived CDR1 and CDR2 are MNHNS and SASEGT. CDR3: CASSEDVEAFF. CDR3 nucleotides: TGTGCCAGCAGTGAAGATGTAGAAGCTTTCTTT.

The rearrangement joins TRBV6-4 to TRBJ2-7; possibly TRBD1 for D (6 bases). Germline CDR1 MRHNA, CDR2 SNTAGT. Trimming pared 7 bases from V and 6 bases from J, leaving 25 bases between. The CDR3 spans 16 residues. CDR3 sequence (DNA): TGTGCCAGCAAAGAAGGTCAGGGGTTTTTCATCTGCGAGCAGTACTTC. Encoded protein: CASKEGQGFFICEQYF.

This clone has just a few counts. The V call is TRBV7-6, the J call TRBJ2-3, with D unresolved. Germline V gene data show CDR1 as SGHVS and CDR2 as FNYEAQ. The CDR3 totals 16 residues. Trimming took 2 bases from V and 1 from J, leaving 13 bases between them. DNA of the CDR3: TGTGCCAGCAGCTTAAGTTCGGGCGGAGGCACAGATACGCAGTATTTT. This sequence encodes CASSLSSGGGTDTQYF.

CDR3 DNA: TGTGCCTGGAGTCCGGGACTAGCGCCACAAGAGACCCAGTACTTC. Translated, it gives CAWSPGLAPQETQYF. The J gene is TRBJ2-5, the V gene TRBV30, with 10 bases that match TRBD2. CDR3 length: 15 amino acids. The junction had 5 bases not matched to a gene; V was cut back by 2 bases and J by 2 bases. Looked up from germline, CDR1 is GTSNPN and CDR2 is SVGIG (reference sequence).

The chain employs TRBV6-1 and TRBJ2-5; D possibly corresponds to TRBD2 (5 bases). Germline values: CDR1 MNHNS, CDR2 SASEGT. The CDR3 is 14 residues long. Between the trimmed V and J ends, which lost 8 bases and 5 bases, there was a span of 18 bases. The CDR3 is CASQEPPWEETQYF. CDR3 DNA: TGTGCCAGCCAGGAACCGCCCTGGGAGGAGACCCAGTACTTC.

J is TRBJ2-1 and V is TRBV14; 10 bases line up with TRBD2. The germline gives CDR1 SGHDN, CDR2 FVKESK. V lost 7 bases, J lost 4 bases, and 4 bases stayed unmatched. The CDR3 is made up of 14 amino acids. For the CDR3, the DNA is TGTGCCAGCAAGCGGGAGGGCGCTTACAATGAGCAGTTCTTC. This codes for CASKREGAYNEQFF.

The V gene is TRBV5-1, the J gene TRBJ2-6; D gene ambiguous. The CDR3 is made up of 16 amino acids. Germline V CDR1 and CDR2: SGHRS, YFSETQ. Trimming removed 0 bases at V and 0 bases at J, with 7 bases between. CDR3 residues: CASSLDSFSGANVLTF. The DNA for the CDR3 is TGCGCCAGCAGCTTGGACAGTTTCTCTGGGGCCAACGTCCTGACTTTC.

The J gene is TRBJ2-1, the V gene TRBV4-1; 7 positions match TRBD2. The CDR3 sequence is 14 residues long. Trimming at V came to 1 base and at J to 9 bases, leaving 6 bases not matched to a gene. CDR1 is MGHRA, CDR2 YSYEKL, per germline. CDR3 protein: CASSQVRTSVEQFF. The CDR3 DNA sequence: TGCGCCAGCAGCCAAGTCAGGACTAGTGTTGAGCAGTTCTTC.

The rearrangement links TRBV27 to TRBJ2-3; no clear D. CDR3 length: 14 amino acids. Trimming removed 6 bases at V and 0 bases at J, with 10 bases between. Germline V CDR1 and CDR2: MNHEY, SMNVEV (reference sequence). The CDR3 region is CASSLPDSTDTQYF. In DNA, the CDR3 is TGTGCCAGCAGCCTGCCGGATAGCACAGATACGCAGTATTTT.

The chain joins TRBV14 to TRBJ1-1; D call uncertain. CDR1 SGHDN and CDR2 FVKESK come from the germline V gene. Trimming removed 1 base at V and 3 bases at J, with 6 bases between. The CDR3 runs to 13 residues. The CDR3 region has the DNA TGTGCCAGCAGCCAAGCACATCACACTGAAGCTTTCTTT. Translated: CASSQAHHTEAFF.

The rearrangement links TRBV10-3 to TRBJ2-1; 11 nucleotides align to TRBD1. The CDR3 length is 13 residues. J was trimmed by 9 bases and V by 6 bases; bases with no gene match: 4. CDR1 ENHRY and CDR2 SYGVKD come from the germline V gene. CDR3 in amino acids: CAISPGTGGEQFF. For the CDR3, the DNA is TGTGCCATCAGCCCCGGGACAGGGGGTGAGCAGTTCTTC.

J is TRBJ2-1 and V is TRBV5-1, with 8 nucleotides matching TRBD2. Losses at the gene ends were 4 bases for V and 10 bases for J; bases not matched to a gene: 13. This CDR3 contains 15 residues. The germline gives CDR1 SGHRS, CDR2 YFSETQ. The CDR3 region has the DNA TGCGCCAGCAGCATTGTTATACGGGAGGGCCAGGAGCAGTTCTTC. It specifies CASSIVIREGQEQFF.

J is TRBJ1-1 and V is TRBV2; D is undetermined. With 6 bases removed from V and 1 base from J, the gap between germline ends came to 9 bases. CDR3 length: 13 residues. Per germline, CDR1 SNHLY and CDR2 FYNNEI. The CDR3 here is CASRLYENTEAFF. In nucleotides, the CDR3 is TGTGCCAGCAGATTGTACGAGAACACTGAAGCTTTCTTT.

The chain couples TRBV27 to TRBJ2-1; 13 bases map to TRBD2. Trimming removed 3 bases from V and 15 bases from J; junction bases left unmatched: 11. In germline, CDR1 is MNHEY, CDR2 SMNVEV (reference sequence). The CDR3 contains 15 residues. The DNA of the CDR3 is TGTGCCAGCAGTTTTCCGGAGGGACTAGCGGGAAGAATGTTCTTC. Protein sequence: CASSFPEGLAGRMFF.

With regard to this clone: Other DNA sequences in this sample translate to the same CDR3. The CDR3 reads CASSLYPNQPQHF. Written as DNA, the CDR3 is TGTGCCAGCAGTTTATACCCGAACCAGCCCCAGCATTTT. The chain employs TRBV28 and TRBJ1-5; the D is unclear. Germline CDR1 MDHEN, CDR2 SYDVKM. Trimming took off 1 base at V and 7 bases at J, with 8 bases between the two ends. This CDR3 is 13 amino acids long. Full variable domain (missing parts from reference TRBV28 and TRBJ1-5): DVKVTQSSRYLVKRTGEKVFLECVQDMDHENMFWYRQDPGLGLRLIYFSYDVKMKEKGDIPEGYSVSREKKERFSLILESASTNQTSMYLCASSLYPNQPQHFGDGTRLSIL.

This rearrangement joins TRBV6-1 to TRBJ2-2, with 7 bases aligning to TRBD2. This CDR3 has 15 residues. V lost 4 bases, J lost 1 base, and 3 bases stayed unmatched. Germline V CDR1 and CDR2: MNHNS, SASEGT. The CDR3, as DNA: TGTGCCAGCAGTGCCAGCGGGAAGAACACCGGGGAGCTGTTTTTT. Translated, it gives CASSASGKNTGELFF.

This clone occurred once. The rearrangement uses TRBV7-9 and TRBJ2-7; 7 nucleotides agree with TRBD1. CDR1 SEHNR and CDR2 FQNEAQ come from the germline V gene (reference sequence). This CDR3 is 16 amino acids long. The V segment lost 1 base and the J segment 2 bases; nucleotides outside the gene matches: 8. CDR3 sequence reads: CASSLVSRGPAYEQYF. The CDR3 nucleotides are TGTGCCAGCAGCTTAGTATCAAGGGGGCCGGCCTACGAGCAGTACTTC.